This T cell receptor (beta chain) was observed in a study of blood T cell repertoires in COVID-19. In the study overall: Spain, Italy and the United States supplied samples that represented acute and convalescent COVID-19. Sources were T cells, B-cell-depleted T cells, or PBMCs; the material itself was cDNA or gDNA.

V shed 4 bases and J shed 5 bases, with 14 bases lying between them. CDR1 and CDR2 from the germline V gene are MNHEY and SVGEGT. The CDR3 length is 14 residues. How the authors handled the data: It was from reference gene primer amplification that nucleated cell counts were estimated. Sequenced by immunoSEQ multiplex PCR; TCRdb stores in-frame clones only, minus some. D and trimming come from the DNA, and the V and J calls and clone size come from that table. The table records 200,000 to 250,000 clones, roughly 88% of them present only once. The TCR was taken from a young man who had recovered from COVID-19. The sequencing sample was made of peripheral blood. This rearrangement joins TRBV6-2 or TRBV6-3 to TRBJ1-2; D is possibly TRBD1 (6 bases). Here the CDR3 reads CASSSRLRGYGYTF. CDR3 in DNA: TGTGCCAGCAGTTCGCGACTCAGGGGTTATGGCTACACCTTC.